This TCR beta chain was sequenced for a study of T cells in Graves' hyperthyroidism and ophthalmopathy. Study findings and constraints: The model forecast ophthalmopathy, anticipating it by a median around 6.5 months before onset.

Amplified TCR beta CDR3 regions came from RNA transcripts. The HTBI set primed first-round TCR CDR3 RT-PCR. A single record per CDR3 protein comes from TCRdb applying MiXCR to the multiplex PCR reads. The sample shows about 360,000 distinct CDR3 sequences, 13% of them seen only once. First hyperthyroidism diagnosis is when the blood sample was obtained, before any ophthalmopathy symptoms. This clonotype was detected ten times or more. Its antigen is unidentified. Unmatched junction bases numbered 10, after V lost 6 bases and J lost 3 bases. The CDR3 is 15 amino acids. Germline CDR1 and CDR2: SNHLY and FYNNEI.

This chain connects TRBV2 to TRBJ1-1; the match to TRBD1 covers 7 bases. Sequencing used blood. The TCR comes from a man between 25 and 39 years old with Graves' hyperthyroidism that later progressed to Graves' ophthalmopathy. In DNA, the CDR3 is TGTGCCAGCAGGGCCCGACAGGGCGGGTACACTGAAGCTTTCTTT. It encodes CASRARQGGYTEAFF.